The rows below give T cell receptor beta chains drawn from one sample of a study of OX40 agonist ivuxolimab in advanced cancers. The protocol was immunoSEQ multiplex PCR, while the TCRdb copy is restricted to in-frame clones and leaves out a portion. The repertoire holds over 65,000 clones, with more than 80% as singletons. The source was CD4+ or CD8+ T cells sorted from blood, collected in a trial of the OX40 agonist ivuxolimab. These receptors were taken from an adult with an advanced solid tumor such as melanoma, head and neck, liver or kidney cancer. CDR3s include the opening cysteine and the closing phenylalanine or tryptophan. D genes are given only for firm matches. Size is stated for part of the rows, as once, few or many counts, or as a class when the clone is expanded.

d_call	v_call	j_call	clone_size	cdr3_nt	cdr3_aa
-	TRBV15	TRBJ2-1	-	TGTGCCACCAGCAGGGTTGGACAGAATGAGCAGTTCTTC	CATSRVGQNEQFF
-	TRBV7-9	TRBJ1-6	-	TGTGCCAGCAGCTCCCGATCCGGGACTTCACCCCTCCACTTT	CASSSRSGTSPLHF
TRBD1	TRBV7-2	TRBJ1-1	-	TGTGCCAGCAGTTTATTCACAGGGGTTCGGACTGAAGCTTTCTTT	CASSLFTGVRTEAFF
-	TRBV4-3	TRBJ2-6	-	TGCGCCAGCAGCCAAGAAGCACGTTCGTTAGGGGCCAACGTCCTGACTTTC	CASSQEARSLGANVLTF
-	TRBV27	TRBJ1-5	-	TGTGCCAGCAGTCAACGGACGAATCAGCCCCAGCATTTT	CASSQRTNQPQHF
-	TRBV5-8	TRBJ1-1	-	TGTGCCAGCAGCTTGGACAGTTTGAACACTGAAGCTTTCTTT	CASSLDSLNTEAFF
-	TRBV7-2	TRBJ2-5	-	TGTGCCAGCAGCTTAGGCCCGGGGTCCCAAGAGACCCAGTACTTC	CASSLGPGSQETQYF
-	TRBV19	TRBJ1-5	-	TGTGCCAGTAAATTCGGGACACCCGCAAATCAGCCCCAGCATTTT	CASKFGTPANQPQHF
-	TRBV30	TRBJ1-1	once	TGTGCCTGGAGCCCCACGGACGGGAACACTGAAGCTTTCTTT	CAWSPTDGNTEAFF
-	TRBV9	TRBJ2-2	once	TGTGCCAGCAGCCCAAGGGGAAACACCGGGGAGCTGTTTTTT	CASSPRGNTGELFF
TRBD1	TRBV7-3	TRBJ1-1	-	TGTGCCAGCAGCTTAGGGGGTAGGGGGCTGAACACTGAAGCTTTCTTT	CASSLGGRGLNTEAFF
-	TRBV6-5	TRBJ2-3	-	TGTGCCAGCAAGTTATGGGACTCTAGCACAGATACGCAGTATTTT	CASKLWDSSTDTQYF
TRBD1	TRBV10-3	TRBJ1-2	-	TGTGCCATCACCCCCTCGGACAGGGGACCCACTAACTATGGCTACACCTTC	CAITPSDRGPTNYGYTF
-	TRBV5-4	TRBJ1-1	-	TGTGCCAGCAGCTTATCCCCGCTGAACACTGAAGCTTTCTTT	CASSLSPLNTEAFF
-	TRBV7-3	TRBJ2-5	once	TGTGCCAGCAGTTATAGACATCAAGAGACCCAGTACTTC	CASSYRHQETQYF
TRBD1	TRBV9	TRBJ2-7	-	TGTGCCAGCAGCTTTCAAGGATGGGACAGCGAGCAGTACTTC	CASSFQGWDSEQYF
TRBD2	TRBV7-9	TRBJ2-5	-	TGTGCCAGCCATACGGGGGGGAGAGAGACCCAGTACTTC	CASHTGGRETQYF
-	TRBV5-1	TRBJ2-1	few	TGCGCCAGCAGCTTTGAGCTCACCCAACCATACAATGAGCAGTTCTTC	CASSFELTQPYNEQFF
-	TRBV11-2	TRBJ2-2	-	TGTGCCAGCAGCCAGGGACTCCTCACCGGGGAGCTGTTTTTT	CASSQGLLTGELFF
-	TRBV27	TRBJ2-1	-	TGTGCCAGCAGAGGAAGGAGGTCCACAATTGAGCAGTTCTTC	CASRGRRSTIEQFF
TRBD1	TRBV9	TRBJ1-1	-	TGTGCCAGCAGCGTAGTAGACAGGGGCACTGAAGCTTTCTTT	CASSVVDRGTEAFF
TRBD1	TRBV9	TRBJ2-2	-	TGTGCCAGCAGGGGACAGACGAACACCGGGGAGCTGTTTTTT	CASRGQTNTGELFF
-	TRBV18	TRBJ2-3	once	TGTGCCAGCTCACAGGGGTCTAGCACAGATACGCAGTATTTT	CASSQGSSTDTQYF
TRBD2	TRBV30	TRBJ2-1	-	TGTGCCTGGTCCCCCGGGACTAGCGGGAGAAATGAGCAGTTCTTC	CAWSPGTSGRNEQFF
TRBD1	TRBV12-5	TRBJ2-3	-	TGTGCTAGTGGTCCTGGACAGGGGGAGGCAGATACGCAGTATTTT	CASGPGQGEADTQYF
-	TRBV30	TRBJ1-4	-	TGTGCCTGGAGTGTACGCGCGGGTCCTAATGAAAAACTGTTTTTT	CAWSVRAGPNEKLFF
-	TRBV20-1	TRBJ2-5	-	TGCAGTGCTGCAGGAGGGGAGACCCAGTACTTC	CSAAGGETQYF
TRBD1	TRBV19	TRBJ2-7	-	TGTGCCAGTAGTATGACAGGGAGACGCGAGCAGTACTTC	CASSMTGRREQYF
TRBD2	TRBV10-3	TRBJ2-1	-	TGTGCCATCAGTGAGTTTGATCCGGGACCGGGGGGAGGTGTGCAGTTCTTC	CAISEFDPGPGGGVQFF
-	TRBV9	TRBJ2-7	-	TGTGCCAGCACCCCGGGTAGCGCGAATTCCTACGAGCAGTACTTC	CASTPGSANSYEQYF
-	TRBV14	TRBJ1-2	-	TGTGCCAGCAGCCAAGACCTGAACTATGGCTACACCTTC	CASSQDLNYGYTF
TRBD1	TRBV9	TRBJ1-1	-	TGTGCCAGCAGCGTATTTGAGGGGGCGAAGACTGAAGCTTTCTTT	CASSVFEGAKTEAFF
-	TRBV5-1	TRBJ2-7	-	TGCGCCAGCAGCTTGGTATCCAGCTCCTACGAGCAGTACTTC	CASSLVSSSYEQYF
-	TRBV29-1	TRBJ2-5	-	TGCAGCGTTGAGGGCAGGGCGGAGGAGACCCAGTACTTC	CSVEGRAEETQYF
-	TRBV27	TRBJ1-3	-	TGTGCCAGCAAGGTCAGTCGCTCTGGAAACACCATATATTTT	CASKVSRSGNTIYF
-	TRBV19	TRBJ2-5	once	TGTGCCAGTAGTATCTCTAACACAGGTCAAGAGACCCAGTACTTC	CASSISNTGQETQYF
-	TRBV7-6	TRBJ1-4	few	TGTGCCAGCAGCTCCGCTGACAGCACTAATGAAAAACTGTTTTTT	CASSSADSTNEKLFF
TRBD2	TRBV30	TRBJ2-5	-	TGTGCCTGGAGTACATCAGGGACTAGAAGAGAGACCCAGTACTTC	CAWSTSGTRRETQYF
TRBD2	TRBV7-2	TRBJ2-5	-	TGTGCCAGCCAAGGGACTAGCGGGAGGGTCTTCAGTGAGACCCAGTACTTC	CASQGTSGRVFSETQYF